This T cell receptor beta chain was recorded in a study of T-cell memory formation after mild COVID-19. As for the study in general: Clusters were largely donor specific. Study-level findings and limits: A balance of CD4 and CD8 characterized clones contracting day 15 to 85, whereas later expanders leaned CD4+. Clones which contracted sat mainly in CM and EM if CD4+, and in EMRA if CD8+.

This clonotype was observed a few times. Its antigen is as yet unknown. TCRdb re-derived calls from the 5' RACE reads in MiXCR, one entry per CDR3 protein. The sample has 95,000 to 120,000 distinct CDR3 sequences, 15% to 20% seen once. Germline V CDR1 and CDR2: SGHRS, YFSETQ. The CDR3 loop spans 16 amino acids. Trimming removed 0 bases from V and 2 bases from J, with 11 bases in between. The genes are TRBV5-1 and TRBJ1-4; D perhaps matches TRBD1 (5 bases). Material: PBMCs or a T cell subset sorted from them (not recorded which). The receptor was derived from a man between 18 and 35 years old who had mild COVID-19 (a few samples of this study predate the infection). Cell type and time point are not known. The CDR3 sequence is CASSLGPRGTNEKLFF. In nucleotides, the CDR3 is TGCGCCAGCAGCTTGGGCCCCCGGGGCACTAATGAAAAACTGTTTTTT.